This TCR beta chain was recorded in a study of T cells in Graves' hyperthyroidism and ophthalmopathy (dated by TCRdb to between 2018 and 2021). With regard to the full study: Peripheral blood samples were taken at the time of initial diagnosis, prior to any treatment. TCR V-J signatures able to tell the groups apart were searched for in a discovery cohort of 100 patients, of whom more than 40 had Graves' ophthalmopathy and roughly 58 had stable Graves' hyperthyroidism. Whether ophthalmopathy could be predicted prospectively was tested in an independent validation cohort made up of about 20 hyperthyroidism patients plus 17 patients who later progressed to ophthalmopathy. The 85 to 100 discovery patients were divided at random into training and test sets in a 7:3 ratio. The study also compared thyroid tissue and blood T-cell repertoires from 6 or 7 Graves' hyperthyroidism patients. After blood sampling, hyperthyroidism patients were treated with methimazole at a starting dose of 30 mg daily, and ophthalmopathy patients were treated with high-dose intravenous methylprednisolone. According to the paper, TCR Vbeta CDR3 sequencing was carried out on about 140 peripheral blood samples, which came from fewer than 50 ophthalmopathy, fewer than 80 hyperthyroidism and approximately 17 progressor patients. What the authors observed across the whole study: Blood samples also contained most of the expanded thyroid clonotypes (frequency above 0.001), which suggests that blood repertoires may reflect thyroid immune responses. Sample size was not statistically predetermined, and investigators were not blinded to group allocation. A model built on a 13 V-J signature distinguished ophthalmopathy from stable hyperthyroidism, reaching around 88% sensitivity and 81.08% specificity in cross-validation and 80%/75% in testing. In validation, the model predicted progression to ophthalmopathy with around 71% sensitivity and 72.22% specificity, a median of approximately 6.7 months before onset.

The TCR beta CDR3 regions were amplified from the RNA transcripts. The first round of RT-PCR for the TCR CDR3 was performed with the HTBI primer set and the Qiagen OneStep RT-PCR kit. The libraries were constructed in a second round of multiplex PCR and then size-selected and purified. Paired-end sequencing of the libraries was performed with 100 bp reads on an Illumina HiSeq2000. For the original study's pipeline: Raw data were processed with SOAPnuke, discarding reads with adapters, uncalled bases, mean Phred below 15, or no exact constant-primer or identifier match. COPE v1.2.5 was used to merge the high-quality paired reads, and each unique nucleotide sequence was defined as a clonotype. MiTCR v1.1 was used to align the clonotypes against IMGT TRBV, TRBD and TRBJ reference segments. Only V-J combinations with frequency above 0.0001, covering 99.2% of repertoires, were analysed. A TCS score was defined as the ratio between F50 (clonal expansion) and ExV (chaos), using BLOSUM62-based TCRdist between CDR3 peptides within each V-J. Welch's t-statistics and random forest reduced fewer than 550 V-J features to 10 to 15, which were used in a naive Bayes classifier (R e1071). TCRdb reworked the public reads: Q25 trimming with fastp, MiXCR clone assembly, productive beta chains retained. Under each unique CDR3 protein, matching rows form one entry showing the most common genes and DNA. TCRdb, not the authors, supplied the V and J calls. The sample profile shows about 350,000 distinct CDR3 sequences; 12% to 15% of them were found once. 34% of the sample lies in the top ten.

Ophthalmopathy patients had moderately to severely active disease, Clinical Activity Score of at least 3, NOSPECS grade of at least 4, and duration under 3 months. Exclusion was applied to patients with uncontrolled infections, other autoimmune diseases, pregnancy or lactation. Diagnoses were established on the basis of clinical symptoms, serum thyroxine and TRAb, thyroid ultrasound, and orbital computed tomography. PBMCs were separated from over 9 ml of fresh peripheral blood using Ficoll-Paque density gradient centrifugation. Total RNA was extracted using Trizol reagent, and RNA quality was assessed on an Agilent 2100 Bioanalyzer. This clonotype was counted ten times or more. It lacks a known antigen. No much larger clonotype is one base removed from it; base qualities were not supplied. CDR1 KGHDR and CDR2 SFDVKD are derived from the germline V gene. After removal of 4 bases from V and 2 bases from J, the junction retains 7 bases not matched to a gene. The CDR3 has 16 amino acids, counting the end cysteine and phenylalanine. The DNA shown is the 48-base CDR3, in frame from base 1.

The receptor comes from a woman aged 40 to 49 with Graves' ophthalmopathy. The chain is encoded by TRBV24-1 joined to TRBJ1-5; the central 7 bases match TRBD1. Sequencing was carried out using blood. Read as DNA, the sequence is TGTGCCACCAGTGAAGGGGTCAGGGGGGGCAATCAGCCCCAGCATTTT. It is translated as CATSEGVRGGNQPQHF.